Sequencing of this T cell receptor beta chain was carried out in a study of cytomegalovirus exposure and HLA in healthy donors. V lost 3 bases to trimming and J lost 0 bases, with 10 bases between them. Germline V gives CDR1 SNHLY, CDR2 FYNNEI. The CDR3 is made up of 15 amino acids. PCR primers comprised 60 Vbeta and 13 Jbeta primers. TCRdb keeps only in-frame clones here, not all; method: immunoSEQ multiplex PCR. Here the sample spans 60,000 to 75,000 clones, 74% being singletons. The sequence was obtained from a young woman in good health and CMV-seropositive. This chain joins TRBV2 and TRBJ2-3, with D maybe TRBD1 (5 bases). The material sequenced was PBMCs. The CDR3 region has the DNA TGTGCCAGCAGTGACCAGGGCATAAGCACAGATACGCAGTATTTT. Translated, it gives CASSDQGISTDTQYF.